Each of the 30 T cell receptor beta chains below was sequenced from the same sample in a study of T cell repertoires in cytomegalovirus infection. Each CDR3 protein is one row after TCRdb ran MiXCR on the reads. The sample carries under 200,000 distinct CDR3 sequences, approximately 9.6% recorded once. The specimen sequenced was PBMCs. The receptors were sampled from a human donor in good health (CMV status not recorded). Some clones in this sample may be carry-over from other donors' samples.

The chain uses TRBV20-1 and TRBJ2-5, with 9 bases matching TRBD2. This CDR3 is 15 amino acids long. The junction had 5 bases not matched to a gene; V was cut back by 1 base and J by 2 bases. The germline CDR1 and CDR2 sequences are DFQATT and SNEGSKA (reference sequence). CDR3 DNA sequence: TGCAGTGCTAGAGGGCCAGCGGGAGGACAAGAGACCCAGTACTTC. The encoded protein is CSARGPAGGQETQYF.

This clonotype was picked up many times. The chain couples TRBV12-3 or TRBV12-4 to TRBJ1-4; 8 nucleotides agree with TRBD1. Trimming removed 6 bases from V and 2 bases from J; junction bases left unmatched: 2. The CDR3 runs to 14 residues. The CDR3, as DNA: TGTGCCAGCAGGAGACAGGGGACTAATGAAAAACTGTTTTTT. It is translated as CASRRQGTNEKLFF.

This clonotype was recorded many times. CDR3 in amino acids: CASSQDLAGNPNEQFF. In DNA form, the CDR3 reads TGTGCCAGCAGTCAAGACCTAGCGGGGAACCCTAATGAGCAGTTCTTC. This chain uses TRBV7-2 with TRBJ2-1; 9 nucleotides line up with TRBD2. Unmatched junction bases numbered 13, after V lost 6 bases and J lost 7 bases. CDR1 SGHTA and CDR2 FQGNSA come from the germline V gene. This CDR3 contains 16 residues.

The V call is TRBV10-2, the J call TRBJ2-3, with TRBD2 matching over 9 bases. Losses at the gene ends were 4 bases for V and 0 bases for J; bases not matched to a gene: 5. Germline CDR1 reads WSHSY; CDR2 reads SAAADI. This CDR3 has 16 residues. The CDR3 loop is CASSGASGASTDTQYF. The DNA of the CDR3 is TGCGCCAGCAGTGGGGCTAGCGGGGCCAGCACAGATACGCAGTATTTT.

This clonotype showed up many times. The genes are TRBV7-2 and TRBJ1-5, with D tentatively TRBD1 (6 bases). This CDR3 region has 18 residues. Germline V gene sequence: CDR1 SGHTA, CDR2 FQGNSA. Trimming left V 1 base short and J 0 bases short, with 16 bases between. CDR3 in DNA: TGTGCCAGCAGCTTAGTTGGGACAACCCTCTATAGCAATCAGCCCCAGCATTTT. This sequence encodes CASSLVGTTLYSNQPQHF.

There are many counts of this clonotype. V usage is TRBV6-2 or TRBV6-3 and J usage is TRBJ2-7; D is unclear. This CDR3 comprises 11 residues. V was shortened by 1 base and J by 3 bases, with 1 base between the two germline ends. Germline lookup yields CDR1 MNHEY and CDR2 SVGEGT. The CDR3 reads CASSYFYEQYF. CDR3 sequence (DNA): TGTGCCAGCAGTTACTTCTACGAGCAGTACTTC.

This clonotype was detected ten times or more. The gene calls are TRBV29-1 and TRBJ2-2; D is possibly TRBD1 (6 bases). The CDR3 consists of 13 residues. V lost 6 bases to trimming and J lost 5 bases, with 13 bases between them. Germline V gene lookup returns CDR1 SQVTM and CDR2 ANQGSEA. The CDR3: CSVIGGSTGELFF. CDR3 DNA: TGCAGCGTAATAGGGGGTTCGACCGGGGAGCTGTTTTTT.

The chain joins TRBV3-1 to TRBJ1-1; D is unresolved. Germline V gene sequence: CDR1 LGHDT, CDR2 YNNKEL (reference sequence). This CDR3 contains 16 residues. V dropped 0 bases and J dropped 0 bases, with 11 bases sitting between them. The CDR3 coding sequence is TGTGCCAGCAGCCAAGATCTTACAGACATGAACACTGAAGCTTTCTTT. This translates into CASSQDLTDMNTEAFF.

Comment on this clonotype: A clone one base away is much larger, so this may be a read error. This chain connects TRBV7-8 to TRBJ2-6; D uncertain. The CDR3 runs to 12 residues. Germline loops: CDR1 SGHVS, CDR2 FQNEAQ. CDR3 in amino acids: CGSNSGANVLTF. CDR3 DNA: TGTGGCAGCAATTCCGGGGCCAACGTCCTGACTTTC.

This clonotype was recorded at least ten times. The chain uses TRBV7-2 and TRBJ2-1, with TRBD1 matching 9 bases. The length of the CDR3 is 16 residues. V trimming: 4 bases; J trimming: 7 bases; junction bases outside the gene matches: 11. CDR1 SGHTA and CDR2 FQGNSA come from the germline V gene. CDR3 coding DNA: TGTGCCAGCAGCTCTCCGGGACAGGGTAGTTGGAATGAGCAGTTCTTC. Encoded protein: CASSSPGQGSWNEQFF.

In its sample, this clonotype was seen many times. The chain uses TRBV7-2 and TRBJ2-4; 11 bases align to TRBD2. Germline CDR1 SGHTA, CDR2 FQGNSA. V was clipped by 4 bases and J by 6 bases; unmatched bases: 11. The length of the CDR3 is 17 residues. CDR3 sequence: CASSSISTGTSGNIQYF. The CDR3 nucleotides are TGTGCCAGCAGCTCAATTTCCACCGGGACTAGCGGAAACATTCAGTACTTC.

The chain has TRBV10-2 and TRBJ1-1, with a weak D call TRBD1 (6 bases). Trimming shortened V by 3 bases and J by 3 bases, and 11 bases separated the two germline ends. Germline CDR1 WSHSY, CDR2 SAAADI. The CDR3 is made up of 14 amino acids. DNA of the CDR3: TGCGCCAGCAGTGACGTAGGGGGGGACACTGAAGCTTTCTTT. It is translated as CASSDVGGDTEAFF.

This clonotype was detected many times. J is TRBJ1-2 and V is TRBV7-6; 11 nucleotides line up with TRBD1. The CDR3 consists of 15 residues. The trim removed 6 bases at V and 2 bases at J, leaving 5 bases unmatched. Per the germline V gene, CDR1 is SGHVS and CDR2 is FNYEAQ. CDR3 region: CASSRTGGANYGYTF. CDR3 sequence (DNA): TGTGCCAGCAGTAGGACAGGGGGCGCGAACTATGGCTACACCTTC.

This clonotype was detected many times. The chain uses TRBV10-2 and TRBJ1-1; 8 bases are a match to TRBD1. The V gene's germline CDR1 is WSHSY and CDR2 SAAADI. Trimming took 5 bases from V and 5 from J; bases not matched to a gene: 13. The CDR3 runs 16 residues. The CDR3 region is CASSLPGGQGSTEAFF. In DNA form, the CDR3 reads TGCGCCAGCAGTCTTCCTGGTGGACAGGGAAGTACTGAAGCTTTCTTT.

The CDR3 DNA follows: TGTGCCAGCAGACTGATGACAGATAGCAATCAGCCCCAGCATTTT. Translation: CASRLMTDSNQPQHF. V and J are TRBV6-6 and TRBJ1-5; D might be TRBD1 (5 bases). Germline loops: CDR1 MNHNY, CDR2 SVGAGI (reference sequence). The CDR3 is made up of 15 amino acids. Trimming stripped 6 bases from V and 0 bases from J, with 12 bases between.

This clonotype has a count of ten or more. The rearrangement uses TRBV19 and TRBJ2-3; D is possibly TRBD2 (5 bases). The CDR3 is made up of 14 amino acids. Trimming left V 2 bases short and J 2 bases short, with 8 bases between. In germline, CDR1 is LNHDA, CDR2 SQIVND (reference sequence). The CDR3, as DNA: TGTGCCAGTAGTATACCGGGATCCACAGATACGCAGTATTTT. Amino acid sequence: CASSIPGSTDTQYF.

This clonotype was picked up a small number of times. The chain carries TRBV18 and TRBJ1-2; D gene uncertain. CDR1 and CDR2 from the germline V gene are KGHSH and LQKENI. The CDR3 is 12 residues long. Trimming stripped 3 bases from V and 7 bases from J, with 9 bases between. CDR3 DNA: TGTGCCAGCTCACCCGAGGGTGCTGGCTACACCTTC. Translated, it gives CASSPEGAGYTF.

In its sample, this clonotype was seen a few times. The chain employs TRBV20-1 and TRBJ2-7; 7 nucleotides agree with TRBD1. This CDR3 contains 13 residues. Per the germline V gene, CDR1 is DFQATT and CDR2 is SNEGSKA (reference sequence). Germline trimming cut 1 base from V and 2 bases from J; bases unmatched to any gene: 2. DNA of the CDR3: TGCAGTGCTAGAGGGGACAGTCCCTACGAGCAGTACTTC. As protein: CSARGDSPYEQYF.

This clonotype was observed a handful of times. The gene calls are TRBV5-5 and TRBJ1-2, with 9 bases that match TRBD1. V lost 4 bases and J lost 2; bases outside the gene matches: 3. Germline assignment: CDR1 SGHKS and CDR2 YYEKEE (reference sequence). This CDR3 has 14 amino acids. The CDR3 DNA is TGTGCCAGCAGCCCGGACAGGGGAAACTATGGCTACACCTTC. The encoded protein is CASSPDRGNYGYTF.

This clonotype was recorded many times. The rearrangement joins TRBV7-2 to TRBJ2-5; D perhaps matches TRBD1 (6 bases). Between the trimmed V and J ends, which lost 5 bases and 5 bases, there was a span of 12 bases. The CDR3 covers 13 residues. The germline V gene encodes CDR1 SGHTA and CDR2 FQGNSA. The CDR3 DNA sequence: TGTGCCAGCAGCCGAAGTAGGGGGGAGACCCAGTACTTC. As protein: CASSRSRGETQYF.

The V and J genes are TRBV20-1 and TRBJ1-1; D may be TRBD1 (5 bases). The V end was cut by 1 base, the J end by 1 base, with 13 bases between. There are 15 residues in the CDR3. Germline CDR1 is DFQATT and CDR2 is SNEGSKA (reference sequence). CDR3 protein: CSARGARGTNTEAFF. The CDR3 DNA reads as TGCAGTGCTAGAGGGGCTCGGGGCACGAACACTGAAGCTTTCTTT.

This clonotype was counted ten times or more. The chain carries TRBV29-1 and TRBJ2-3; D uncertain. Germline CDR1 reads SQVTM; CDR2 reads ANQGSEA. This CDR3 comprises 16 residues. The V and J ends lost 3 bases and 2 bases respectively, with 18 bases between them. The CDR3 region has the DNA TGCAGCGTTGAGGGGTCGGGTGGTGGGTCCACAGATACGCAGTATTTT. As protein: CSVEGSGGGSTDTQYF.

This clonotype has a count of ten or more. The chain is built from TRBV28 and TRBJ2-1; TRBD2 agrees at 11 bases. Germline V lookup: CDR1 MDHEN, CDR2 SYDVKM. The CDR3 runs to 18 residues. The J segment lost 7 bases and the V segment lost 1 base, leaving 12 bases of the junction unmatched. For the CDR3, the DNA is TGTGCCAGCAGTTTATCCTTCGGACTAGCGGGTATCAGTAATGAGCAGTTCTTC. It is translated as CASSLSFGLAGISNEQFF.

This clonotype appeared many times. CDR3 DNA: TGTGCCAGCAGCTTAGACGGGCGAGCCCAAGAGACCCAGTACTTC. It translates to CASSLDGRAQETQYF. The chain couples TRBV7-2 to TRBJ2-5; the D is unclear. V was cut by 1 base and J by 1 base, with 10 bases left in between. Germline loops: CDR1 SGHTA, CDR2 FQGNSA. CDR3 size: 15 residues.

This clonotype appeared many times. The rearrangement joins TRBV4-1 to TRBJ2-1, with TRBD2 as a possible D gene (6 bases). This CDR3 has 17 residues. Germline loops: CDR1 MGHRA, CDR2 YSYEKL. Trimming took off 5 bases at V and 7 bases at J, with 24 bases between the two ends. In nucleotides, the CDR3 is TGCGCCAGCAGCGTACAGAACCTAGTAGCGGCGGGTAATGAGCAGTTCTTC. This sequence encodes CASSVQNLVAAGNEQFF.

This clonotype was observed many times. The V gene is TRBV28, the J gene TRBJ1-2; TRBD1 might be the D (5 bases). This CDR3 contains 14 residues. Germline V lookup: CDR1 MDHEN, CDR2 SYDVKM. V lost 1 base and J lost 9, with 15 bases in between. The CDR3 DNA is TGTGCCAGCAGTTTATCTCCAGGGCCTCAGAGCTACACCTTC. It translates to CASSLSPGPQSYTF.

This clonotype was counted ten times or more. The V gene is TRBV5-4, the J gene TRBJ2-7; 9 bases match TRBD1. J gave up 1 base and V 2 bases, and 1 base lay outside the gene matches. This CDR3 contains 14 residues. Germline V CDR1 and CDR2: SGHNT, YYREEE (reference sequence). In DNA form, the CDR3 reads TGTGCCAGCAGCTTCGGGACAGGGTCCTACGAGCAGTACTTC. Translation: CASSFGTGSYEQYF.

As DNA, the CDR3 is TGTGCCAGCAGTTTAGGCCTCGGGATCTCCTATCAGCCCCAGCATTTT. Amino acids: CASSLGLGISYQPQHF. The chain carries TRBV12-3 or TRBV12-4 and TRBJ1-5; D ambiguous. The CDR3 length is 16 residues. V was shortened by 1 base and J by 5 bases, with 15 bases between the two germline ends.

Concerning this clonotype itself: This may be a read error: a much more frequent sequence differs by one nucleotide. The V and J genes are TRBV7-8 and TRBJ1-2, with D uncertain. Germline loops: CDR1 SGHVS, CDR2 FQNEAQ. CDR3 length: 14 residues. The CDR3, as DNA: TGTGCCAGCAGCGCGACTAGTACGAACTATGGCCACACCTTC. Translated, it gives CASSATSTNYGHTF.

The V and J genes are TRBV7-4 and TRBJ1-5; D is perhaps TRBD1 (5 bases). V lost 4 bases to trimming and J lost 2 bases, with 12 bases between them. Germline-derived CDR1 and CDR2 are SGHVT and SQSDAQ. The CDR3 totals 15 residues. For the CDR3, the DNA is TGTGCCAGCAGCTCCGGGACCCCCGGCAATCAGCCCCAGCATTTT. Its protein product is CASSSGTPGNQPQHF.